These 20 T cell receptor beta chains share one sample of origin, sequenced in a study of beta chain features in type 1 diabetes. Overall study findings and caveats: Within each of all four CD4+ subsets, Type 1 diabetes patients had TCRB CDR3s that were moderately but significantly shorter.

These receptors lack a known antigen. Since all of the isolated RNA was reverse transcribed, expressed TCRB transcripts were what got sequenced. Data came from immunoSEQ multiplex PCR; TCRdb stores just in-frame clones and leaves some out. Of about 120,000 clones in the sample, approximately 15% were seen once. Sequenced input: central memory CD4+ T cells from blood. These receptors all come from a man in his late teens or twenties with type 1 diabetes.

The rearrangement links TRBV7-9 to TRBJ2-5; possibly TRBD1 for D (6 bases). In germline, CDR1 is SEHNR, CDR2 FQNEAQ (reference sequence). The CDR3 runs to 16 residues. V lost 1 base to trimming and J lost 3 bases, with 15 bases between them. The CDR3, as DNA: TGTGCCAGCAGCTTAGGGGTTCGAGGGGGAGAAGAGACCCAGTACTTC. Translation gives CASSLGVRGGEETQYF.

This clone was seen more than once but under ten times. The CDR3 loop reads CASSALSTGSLETQYF. CDR3 nucleotides: TGTGCCAGCAGTGCACTCTCTACAGGGAGTTTGGAGACCCAGTACTTC. The chain joins TRBV6-1 to TRBJ2-5; a weak D match, TRBD1 (6 bases). This CDR3 is 16 amino acids long. V was clipped by 4 bases and J by 5 bases, with 20 bases between them. CDR1 is MNHNS and CDR2 is SASEGT in the germline V gene.

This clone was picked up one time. For the CDR3, the DNA is TGCGCCAGCAGCTCCTCCGGGACACCGCAAGAGACCCAGTACTTC. Translating gives CASSSSGTPQETQYF. This sequence joins TRBV5-1 and TRBJ2-5, with a tentative D call TRBD1 (6 bases). In germline, CDR1 is SGHRS, CDR2 YFSETQ. V dropped 3 bases and J dropped 2 bases, with 14 bases sitting between them. This CDR3 spans 15 amino acids. Complete variable domain (other parts from reference TRBV5-1 and TRBJ2-5): KAGVTQTPRYLIKTRGQQVTLSCSPISGHRSVSWYQQTPGQGLQFLFEYFSETQRNKGNFPGRFSGRQFSNSRSEMNVSTLELGDSALYLCASSSSGTPQETQYFGPGTRLLVL.

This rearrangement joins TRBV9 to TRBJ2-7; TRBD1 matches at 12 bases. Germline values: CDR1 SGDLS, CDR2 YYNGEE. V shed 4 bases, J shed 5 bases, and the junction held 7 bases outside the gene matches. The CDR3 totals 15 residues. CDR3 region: CASSSYGTGGHEQYF. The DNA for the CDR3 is TGTGCCAGCAGCTCCTACGGGACAGGGGGCCACGAGCAGTACTTC.

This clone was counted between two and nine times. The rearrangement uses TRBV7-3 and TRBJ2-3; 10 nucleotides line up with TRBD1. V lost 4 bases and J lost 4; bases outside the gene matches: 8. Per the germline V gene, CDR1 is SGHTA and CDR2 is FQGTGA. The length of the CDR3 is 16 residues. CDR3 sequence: CASSSWTGGMADTQYF. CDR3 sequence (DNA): TGTGCCAGCAGCTCTTGGACAGGGGGAATGGCAGATACGCAGTATTTT.

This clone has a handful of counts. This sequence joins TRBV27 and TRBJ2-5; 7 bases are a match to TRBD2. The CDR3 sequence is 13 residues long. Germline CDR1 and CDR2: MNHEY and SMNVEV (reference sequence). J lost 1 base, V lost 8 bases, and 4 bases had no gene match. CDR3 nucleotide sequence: TGTGCCAGCGGGGGACTATTCCAAGAGACCCAGTACTTC. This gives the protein CASGGLFQETQYF.

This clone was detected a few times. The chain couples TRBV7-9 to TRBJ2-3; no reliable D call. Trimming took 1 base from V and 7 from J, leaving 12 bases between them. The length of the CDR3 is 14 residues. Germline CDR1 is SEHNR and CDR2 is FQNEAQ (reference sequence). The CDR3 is CASSLVPDSYTQYF. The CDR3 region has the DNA TGTGCCAGCAGCTTAGTTCCGGATTCCTATACGCAGTATTTT.

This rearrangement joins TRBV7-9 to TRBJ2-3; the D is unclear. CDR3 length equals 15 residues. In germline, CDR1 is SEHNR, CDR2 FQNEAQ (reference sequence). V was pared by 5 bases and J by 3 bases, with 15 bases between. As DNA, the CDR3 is TGTGCCAGCAGCCTAGGCCTCGACTCGACAGATACGCAGTATTTT. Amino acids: CASSLGLDSTDTQYF. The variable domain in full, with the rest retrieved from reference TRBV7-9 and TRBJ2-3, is DTGVSQNPRHKITKRGQNVTFRCDPISEHNRLYWYRQTLGQGPEFLTYFQNEAQLEKSRLLSDRFSAERPKGSFSTLEIQRTEQGDSAMYLCASSLGLDSTDTQYFGPGTRLTVL.

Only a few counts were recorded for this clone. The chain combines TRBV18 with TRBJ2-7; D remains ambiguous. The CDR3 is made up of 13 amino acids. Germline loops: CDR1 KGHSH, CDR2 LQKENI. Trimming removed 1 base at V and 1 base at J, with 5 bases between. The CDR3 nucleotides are TGTGCCAGCTCACCACTACAGTCCTACGAGCAGTACTTC. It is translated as CASSPLQSYEQYF.

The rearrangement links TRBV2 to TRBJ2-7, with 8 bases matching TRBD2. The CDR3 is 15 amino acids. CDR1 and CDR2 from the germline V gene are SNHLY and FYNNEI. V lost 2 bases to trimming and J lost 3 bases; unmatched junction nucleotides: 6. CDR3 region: CASSETSSGSYEQYF. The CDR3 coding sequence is TGTGCCAGCAGTGAAACGAGCAGCGGGAGCTACGAGCAGTACTTC. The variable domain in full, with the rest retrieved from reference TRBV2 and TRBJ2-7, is EPEVTQTPSHQVTQMGQEVILRCVPISNHLYFYWYRQILGQKVEFLVSFYNNEISEKSEIFDDQFSVERPDGSNFTLKIRSTKLEDSAMYFCASSETSSGSYEQYFGPGTRLTVT.

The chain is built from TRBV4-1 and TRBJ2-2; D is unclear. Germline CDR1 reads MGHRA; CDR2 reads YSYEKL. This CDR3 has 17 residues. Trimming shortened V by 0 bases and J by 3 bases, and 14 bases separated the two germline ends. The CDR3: CASSQDHRTADTGELFF. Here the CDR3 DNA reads TGCGCCAGCAGCCAAGATCATCGGACGGCGGACACCGGGGAGCTGTTTTTT.

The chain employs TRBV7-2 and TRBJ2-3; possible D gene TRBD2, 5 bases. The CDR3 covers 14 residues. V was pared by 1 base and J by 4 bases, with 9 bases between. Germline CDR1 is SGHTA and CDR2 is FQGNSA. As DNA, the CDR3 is TGTGCCAGCAGCTTAGACCGGGGTGCAGATACGCAGTATTTT. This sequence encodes CASSLDRGADTQYF.

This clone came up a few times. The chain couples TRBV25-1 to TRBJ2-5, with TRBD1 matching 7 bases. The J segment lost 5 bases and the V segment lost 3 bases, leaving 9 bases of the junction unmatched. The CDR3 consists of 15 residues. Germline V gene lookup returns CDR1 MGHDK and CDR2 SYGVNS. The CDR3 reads CASSDLDRATETQYF. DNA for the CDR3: TGTGCCAGCAGTGACCTCGACAGGGCCACCGAGACCCAGTACTTC.

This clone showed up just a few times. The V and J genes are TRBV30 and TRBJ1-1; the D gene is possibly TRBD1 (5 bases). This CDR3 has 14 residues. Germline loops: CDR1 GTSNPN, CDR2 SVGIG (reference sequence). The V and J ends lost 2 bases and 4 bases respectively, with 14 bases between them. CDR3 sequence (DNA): TGTGCCTGGAGTAAAGGTTTGGGGGGCACTGAAGCTTTCTTT. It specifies CAWSKGLGGTEAFF.

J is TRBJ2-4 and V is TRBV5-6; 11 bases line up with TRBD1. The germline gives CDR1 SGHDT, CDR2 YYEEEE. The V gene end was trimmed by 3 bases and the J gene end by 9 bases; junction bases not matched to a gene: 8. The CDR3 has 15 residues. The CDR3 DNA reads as TGTGCCAGCAGCTATCGGACAGGGGGCGAGGTCATTCAGTACTTC. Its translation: CASSYRTGGEVIQYF.

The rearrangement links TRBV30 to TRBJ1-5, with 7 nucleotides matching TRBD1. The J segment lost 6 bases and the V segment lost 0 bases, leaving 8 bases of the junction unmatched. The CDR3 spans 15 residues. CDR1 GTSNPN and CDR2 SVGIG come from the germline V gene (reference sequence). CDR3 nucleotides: TGTGCCTGGAGTGTACTCGACAGGGATGGTCAGCCCCAGCATTTT. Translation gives CAWSVLDRDGQPQHF.

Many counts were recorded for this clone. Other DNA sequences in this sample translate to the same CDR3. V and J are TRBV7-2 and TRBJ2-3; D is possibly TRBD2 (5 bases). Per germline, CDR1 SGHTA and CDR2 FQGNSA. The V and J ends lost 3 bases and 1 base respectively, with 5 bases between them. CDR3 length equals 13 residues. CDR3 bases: TGTGCCAGCAGCTTTAGCGGCACAGATACGCAGTATTTT. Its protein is CASSFSGTDTQYF.

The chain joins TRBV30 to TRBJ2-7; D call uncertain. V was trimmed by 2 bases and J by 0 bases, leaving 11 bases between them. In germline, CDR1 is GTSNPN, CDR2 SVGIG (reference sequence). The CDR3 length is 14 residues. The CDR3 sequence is CAWSPQVISYEQYF. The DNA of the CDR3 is TGTGCCTGGAGTCCCCAAGTGATCTCCTACGAGCAGTACTTC.

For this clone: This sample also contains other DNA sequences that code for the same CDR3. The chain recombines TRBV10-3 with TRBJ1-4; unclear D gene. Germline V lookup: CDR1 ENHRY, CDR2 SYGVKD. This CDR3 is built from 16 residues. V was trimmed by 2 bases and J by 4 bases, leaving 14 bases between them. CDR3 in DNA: TGTGCCATCAGTGAGACTCCACGAGGCTATAATGAAAAACTGTTTTTT. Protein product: CAISETPRGYNEKLFF.

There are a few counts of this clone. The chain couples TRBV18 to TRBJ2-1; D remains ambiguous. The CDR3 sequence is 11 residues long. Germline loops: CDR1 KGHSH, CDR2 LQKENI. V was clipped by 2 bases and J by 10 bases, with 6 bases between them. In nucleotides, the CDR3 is TGTGCCAGCTCACCAGATATGGAGCAGTTCTTC. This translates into CASSPDMEQFF.